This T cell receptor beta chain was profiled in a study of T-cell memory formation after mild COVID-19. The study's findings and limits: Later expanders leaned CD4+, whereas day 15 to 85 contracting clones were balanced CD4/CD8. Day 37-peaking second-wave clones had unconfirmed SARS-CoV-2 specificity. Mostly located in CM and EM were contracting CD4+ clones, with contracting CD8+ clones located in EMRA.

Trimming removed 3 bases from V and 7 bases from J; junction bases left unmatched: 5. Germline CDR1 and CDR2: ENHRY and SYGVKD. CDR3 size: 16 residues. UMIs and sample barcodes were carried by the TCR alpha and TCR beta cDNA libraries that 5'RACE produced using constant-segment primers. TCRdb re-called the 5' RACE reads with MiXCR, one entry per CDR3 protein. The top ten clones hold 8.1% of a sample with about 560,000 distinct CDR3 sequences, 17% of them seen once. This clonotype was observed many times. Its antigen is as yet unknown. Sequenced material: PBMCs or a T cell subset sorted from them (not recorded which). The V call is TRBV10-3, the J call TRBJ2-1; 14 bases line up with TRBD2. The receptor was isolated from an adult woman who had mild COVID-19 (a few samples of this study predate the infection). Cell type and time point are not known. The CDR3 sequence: CAISEPRLAGGNEQFF. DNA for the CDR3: TGTGCCATCAGTGAACCTCGACTAGCGGGGGGGAATGAGCAGTTCTTC.